Below, one TCR beta chain is given with its context. Its specificity is unknown. The sample belongs to a study of identical twins. Template switching (which added a universal primer site) was used, and cDNA carried unique molecular identifiers. TCRdb itself ran the 5' RACE reads through MiXCR, one entry per CDR3 protein. Altogether about 340,000 distinct CDR3 sequences are present, around 12% being singletons, with the ten largest covering 7.2%. Study-wide results and caveats: Compared with models, monozygotic twins showed more out-of-frame TCR alpha sharing.

CDR1 is MDHEN and CDR2 is SYDVKM in the germline V gene. This CDR3 has 15 residues. V lost 4 bases and J lost 1, with 12 bases in between. This sample also belongs to another study, concerning yellow fever vaccine responses in identical twins.

The specimen sequenced was CD8+ T cells sorted from blood. This TCR was recovered from a woman aged 18-35 years in good health. The chain uses TRBV28 and TRBJ2-3; the D gene could be TRBD1 or TRBD2 (5 bases each). The CDR3 here is CASSSPGPRTDTQYF. The CDR3 region has the DNA TGTGCCAGCAGTTCTCCGGGACCCCGCACAGATACGCAGTATTTT.